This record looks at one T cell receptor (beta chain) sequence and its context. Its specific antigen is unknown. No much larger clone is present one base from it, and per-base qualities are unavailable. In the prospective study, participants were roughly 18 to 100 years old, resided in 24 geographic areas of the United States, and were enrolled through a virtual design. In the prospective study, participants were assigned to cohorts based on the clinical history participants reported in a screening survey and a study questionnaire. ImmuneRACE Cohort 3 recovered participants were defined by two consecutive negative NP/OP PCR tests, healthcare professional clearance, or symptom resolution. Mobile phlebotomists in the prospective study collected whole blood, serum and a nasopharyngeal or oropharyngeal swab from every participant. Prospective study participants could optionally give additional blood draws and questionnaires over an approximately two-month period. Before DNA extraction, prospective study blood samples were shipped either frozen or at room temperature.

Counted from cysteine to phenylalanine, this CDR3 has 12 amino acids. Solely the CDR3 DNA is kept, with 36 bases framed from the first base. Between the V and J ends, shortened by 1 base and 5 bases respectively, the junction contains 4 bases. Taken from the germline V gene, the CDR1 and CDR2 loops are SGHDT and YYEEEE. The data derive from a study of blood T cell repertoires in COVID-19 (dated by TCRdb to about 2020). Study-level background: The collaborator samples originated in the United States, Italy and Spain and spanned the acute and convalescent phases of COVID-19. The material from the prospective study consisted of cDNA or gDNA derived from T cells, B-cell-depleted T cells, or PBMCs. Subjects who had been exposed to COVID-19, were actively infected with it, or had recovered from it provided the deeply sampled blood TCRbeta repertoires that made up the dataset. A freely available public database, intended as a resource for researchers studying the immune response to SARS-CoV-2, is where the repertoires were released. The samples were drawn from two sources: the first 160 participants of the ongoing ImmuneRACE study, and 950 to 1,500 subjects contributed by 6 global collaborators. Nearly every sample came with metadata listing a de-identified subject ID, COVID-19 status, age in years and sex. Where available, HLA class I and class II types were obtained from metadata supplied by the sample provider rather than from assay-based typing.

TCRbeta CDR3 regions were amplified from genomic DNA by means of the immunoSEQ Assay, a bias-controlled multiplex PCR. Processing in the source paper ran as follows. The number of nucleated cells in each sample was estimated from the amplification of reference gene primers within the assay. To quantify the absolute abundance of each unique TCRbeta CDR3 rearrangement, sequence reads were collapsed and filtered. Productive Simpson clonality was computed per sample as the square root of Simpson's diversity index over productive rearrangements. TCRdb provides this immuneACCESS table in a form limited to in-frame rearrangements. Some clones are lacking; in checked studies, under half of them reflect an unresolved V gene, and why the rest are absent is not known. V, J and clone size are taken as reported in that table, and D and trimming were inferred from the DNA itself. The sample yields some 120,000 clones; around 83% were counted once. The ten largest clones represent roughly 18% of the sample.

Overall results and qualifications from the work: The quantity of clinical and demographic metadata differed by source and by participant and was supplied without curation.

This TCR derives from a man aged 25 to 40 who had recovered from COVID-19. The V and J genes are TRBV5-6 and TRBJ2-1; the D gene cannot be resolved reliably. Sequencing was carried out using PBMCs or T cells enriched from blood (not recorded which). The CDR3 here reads CASSLNNNEQFF. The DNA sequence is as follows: TGTGCCAGCAGCTTGAATAACAATGAGCAGTTCTTC.